These T cell receptor beta chains were read from a single sample in a study of T cell changes during pregnancy in multiple sclerosis. The assay was immunoSEQ multiplex PCR, and TCRdb's table has in-frame clones only and misses some. The sample lists 40,000 or so clones; around nine tenths were seen once. The starting material was CD4+ T cells from peripheral blood mononuclear cells, obtained before pregnancy. The source of these receptors is a female donor with multiple sclerosis, enrolled in a pregnancy study. Both conserved end residues are part of each CDR3. Fields, in order: J gene, CDR3 length, V gene, CDR3 protein.

TRBJ1-4,14,TRBV5-4,CASSLDRGYEKLFF
TRBJ1-1,13,TRBV7-9,CASSLVRDTEAFF
TRBJ2-7,14,TRBV28,CASSLAGEIYEQYF
TRBJ2-2,14,TRBV6-1,CASLWDRRTGELFF
TRBJ1-1,14,TRBV30,CAWSVRTWGSEAFF
TRBJ1-1,14,TRBV6-5,CASSYLGVGTEAFF
TRBJ2-3,14,TRBV5-1,CASSLDRGTDTQYF
TRBJ2-7,15,TRBV28,CASSSDRPPFIEQYF
TRBJ1-1,13,TRBV7-2,CASNRDRGTEAFF
TRBJ2-3,15,TRBV4-3,CASSQERGGADTQYF
TRBJ2-3,15,TRBV6-1,CASSEVGLAADTQYF
TRBJ1-1,15,TRBV19,CASSIEGTRNTEAFF
TRBJ1-4,16,TRBV28,CASNPAGGGRYEKLFF
TRBJ1-6,11,TRBV6-5,CASIYGAPLHF
TRBJ1-1,13,TRBV6-1,CASTEQGNTEAFF
TRBJ1-1,15,TRBV6-1,CASSVFGGANTEAFF
TRBJ2-4,16,TRBV2,CASSGGTGAHLNIQYF
TRBJ2-7,14,TRBV5-1,CASSPKQALFEQYF
TRBJ1-3,14,TRBV4-1,CASSRGQGINTIYF
TRBJ1-2,16,TRBV7-2,CASSLGQDMSSYGYTF
TRBJ1-1,13,TRBV28,CASSLESNTEAFF
TRBJ2-5,13,TRBV4-1,CASSQGGTETQYF
TRBJ1-5,14,TRBV18,CASSPEQGRQPQHF
TRBJ2-5,14,TRBV7-3,CASSLVGSGETQYF
TRBJ1-2,15,TRBV30,CAWNPRFGRGYGYTF
TRBJ2-1,15,TRBV5-1,CASSADRGRDNEQFF
TRBJ2-7,17,TRBV19,CASSLRTSGGSSYEQYF
TRBJ1-5,15,TRBV19,CASSIGGTGGWPQHF
TRBJ1-1,15,TRBV7-8,CASSLLGGLRTEAFF
TRBJ2-7,14,TRBV4-1,CASSQDPHGSEQYF
TRBJ1-4,15,TRBV6-6,CASSRDRATNEKLFF
TRBJ1-1,16,TRBV7-9,CASSSPWGGKGTEAFF